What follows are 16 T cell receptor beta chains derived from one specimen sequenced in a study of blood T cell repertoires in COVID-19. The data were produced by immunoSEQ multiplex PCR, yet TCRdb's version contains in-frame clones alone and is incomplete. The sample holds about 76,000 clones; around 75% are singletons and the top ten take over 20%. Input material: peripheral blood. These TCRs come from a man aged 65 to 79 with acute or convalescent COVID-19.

As DNA, the CDR3 is TGTGCCAGCAGGATGACAGGGATCACCGGGGAGCTGTTTTTT. Amino acid sequence: CASRMTGITGELFF. The chain uses TRBV28 and TRBJ2-2, with 7 bases matching TRBD1. The germline V gene has CDR1 MDHEN and CDR2 SYDVKM. V trimming: 6 bases; J trimming: 4 bases; junction bases outside the gene matches: 5. The CDR3 is 14 residues long.

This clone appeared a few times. This CDR3 reads CASSQGPGNTEAFF. CDR3 sequence (DNA): TGTGCCAGCAGCCAGGGTCCGGGGAACACTGAAGCTTTCTTT. V usage is TRBV3-1 (or the pseudogene TRBV3-2) and J usage is TRBJ1-1; no reliable D call. CDR1 is LGHDT, CDR2 YNNKEL, per germline (reference sequence). With 3 bases removed from V and 1 base from J, the gap between germline ends came to 9 bases. This CDR3 has 14 residues.

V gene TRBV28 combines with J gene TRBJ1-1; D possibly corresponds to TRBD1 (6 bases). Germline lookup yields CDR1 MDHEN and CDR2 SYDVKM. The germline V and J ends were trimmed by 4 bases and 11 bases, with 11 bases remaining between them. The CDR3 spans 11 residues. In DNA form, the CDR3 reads TGTGCCAGCAGTTCCTTTCAGGGGGCTTTCTTT. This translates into CASSSFQGAFF.

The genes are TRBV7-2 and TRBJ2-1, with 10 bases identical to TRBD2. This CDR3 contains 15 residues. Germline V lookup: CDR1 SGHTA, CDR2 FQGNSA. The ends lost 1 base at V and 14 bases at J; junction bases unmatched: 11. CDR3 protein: CASSLGGSGRTRKFF. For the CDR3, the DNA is TGTGCCAGCAGCTTAGGTGGTAGCGGGAGGACCCGAAAGTTCTTC.

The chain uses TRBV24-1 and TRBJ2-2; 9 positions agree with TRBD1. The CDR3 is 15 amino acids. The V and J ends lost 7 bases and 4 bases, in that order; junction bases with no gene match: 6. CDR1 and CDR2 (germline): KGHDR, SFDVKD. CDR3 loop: CATSAGTGSTGELFF. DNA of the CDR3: TGTGCCACCAGCGCCGGGACAGGGAGCACCGGGGAGCTGTTTTTT.

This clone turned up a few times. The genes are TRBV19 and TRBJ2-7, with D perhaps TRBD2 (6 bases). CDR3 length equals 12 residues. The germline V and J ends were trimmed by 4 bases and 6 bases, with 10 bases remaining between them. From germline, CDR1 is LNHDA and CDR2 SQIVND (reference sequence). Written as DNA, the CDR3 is TGTGCCAGTAGTAGCGGGGTTTTCGAGCAGTACTTC. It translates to CASSSGVFEQYF.

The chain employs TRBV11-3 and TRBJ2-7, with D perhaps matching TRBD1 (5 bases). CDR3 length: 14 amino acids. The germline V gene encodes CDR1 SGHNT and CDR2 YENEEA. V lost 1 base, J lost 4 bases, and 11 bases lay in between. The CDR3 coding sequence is TGTGCCAGCAGCTTAGGACAGCCCCCTTACGAGCAGTACTTC. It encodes CASSLGQPPYEQYF.

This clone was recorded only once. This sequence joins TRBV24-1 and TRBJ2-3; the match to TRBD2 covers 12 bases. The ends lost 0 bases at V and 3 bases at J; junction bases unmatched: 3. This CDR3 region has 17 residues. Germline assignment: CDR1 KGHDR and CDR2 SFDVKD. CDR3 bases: TGTGCCACCAGTGATTTGGAGACTAGCGGGAGTACAGATACGCAGTATTTT. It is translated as CATSDLETSGSTDTQYF.

This chain's CDR3 is CASTPTPLAGETQYF. The CDR3 DNA reads as TGCGCCAGCACCCCGACCCCCTTAGCGGGAGAGACCCAGTACTTC. This chain connects TRBV5-1 to TRBJ2-5; TRBD2 matches 7 bases. Germline V gene sequence: CDR1 SGHRS, CDR2 YFSETQ. This CDR3 contains 15 residues. Trimming removed 6 bases from V and 4 bases from J; junction bases left unmatched: 12. The variable domain in full, with the rest retrieved from reference TRBV5-1 and TRBJ2-5, is KAGVTQTPRYLIKTRGQQVTLSCSPISGHRSVSWYQQTPGQGLQFLFEYFSETQRNKGNFPGRFSGRQFSNSRSEMNVSTLELGDSALYLCASTPTPLAGETQYFGPGTRLLVL.

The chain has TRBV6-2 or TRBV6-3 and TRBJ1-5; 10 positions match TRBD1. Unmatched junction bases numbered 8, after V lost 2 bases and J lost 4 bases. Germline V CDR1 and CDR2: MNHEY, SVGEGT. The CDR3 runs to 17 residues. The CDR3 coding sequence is TGTGCCAGCAGTTACCAGAGCGACAGGGGGCCGAATCAGCCCCAGCATTTT. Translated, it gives CASSYQSDRGPNQPQHF.

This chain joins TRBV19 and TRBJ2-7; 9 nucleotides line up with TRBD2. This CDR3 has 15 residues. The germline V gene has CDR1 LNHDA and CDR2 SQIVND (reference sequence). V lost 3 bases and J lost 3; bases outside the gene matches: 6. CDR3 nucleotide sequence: TGTGCCAGTAGTATCGGCGGGAGGGCCCTCTACGAGCAGTACTTC. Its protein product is CASSIGGRALYEQYF. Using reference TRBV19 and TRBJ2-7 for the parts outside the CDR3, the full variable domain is DGGITQSPKYLFRKEGQNVTLSCEQNLNHDAMYWYRQDPGQGLRLIYYSQIVNDFQKGDIAEGYSVSREKKESFPLTVTSAQKNPTAFYLCASSIGGRALYEQYFGPGTRLTVT.

The CDR3 loop reads CASSRMTAGGRTEAFF. The CDR3 DNA sequence: TGCGCCAGCAGCCGAATGACGGCAGGGGGCCGCACTGAAGCTTTCTTT. This chain connects TRBV5-1 to TRBJ1-1, with 8 nucleotides matching TRBD1. The length of the CDR3 is 16 residues. V lost 4 bases to trimming and J lost 4 bases; unmatched junction nucleotides: 12. Germline lookup yields CDR1 SGHRS and CDR2 YFSETQ. Full variable domain (missing parts from reference TRBV5-1 and TRBJ1-1): KAGVTQTPRYLIKTRGQQVTLSCSPISGHRSVSWYQQTPGQGLQFLFEYFSETQRNKGNFPGRFSGRQFSNSRSEMNVSTLELGDSALYLCASSRMTAGGRTEAFFGQGTRLTVV.

DNA for the CDR3: TGTGCCACCAGCAGAGCACAGGGTGATCAGCCCCAGCATTTT. Encoded protein: CATSRAQGDQPQHF. The chain carries TRBV15 and TRBJ1-5; possibly TRBD1 for D (6 bases). The CDR3 spans 14 residues. V lost 1 base, J lost 5 bases, and 9 bases lay in between. Germline V gene data show CDR1 as LNHNV and CDR2 as YYDKDF (reference sequence).

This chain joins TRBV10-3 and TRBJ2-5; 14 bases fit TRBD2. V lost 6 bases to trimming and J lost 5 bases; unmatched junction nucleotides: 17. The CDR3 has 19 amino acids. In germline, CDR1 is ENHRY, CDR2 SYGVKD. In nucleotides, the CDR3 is TGTGCCATCAGCCCTGCACTTCCGGGACTAGCGGGAGTCAGGGAGACCCAGTACTTC. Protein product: CAISPALPGLAGVRETQYF.

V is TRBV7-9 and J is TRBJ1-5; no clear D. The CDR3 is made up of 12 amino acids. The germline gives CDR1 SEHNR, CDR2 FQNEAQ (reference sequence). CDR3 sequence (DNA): TGTGCTAGCCAGGAGGGCAGTCAGCCCCAGCATTTT. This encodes CASQEGSQPQHF.

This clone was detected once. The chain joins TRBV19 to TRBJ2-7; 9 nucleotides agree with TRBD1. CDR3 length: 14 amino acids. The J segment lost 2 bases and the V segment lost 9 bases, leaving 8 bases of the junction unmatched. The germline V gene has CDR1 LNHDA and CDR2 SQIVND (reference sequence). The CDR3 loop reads CASTDRGPPYEQYF. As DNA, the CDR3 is TGTGCCAGCACGGACAGGGGACCCCCCTACGAGCAGTACTTC.